This T cell receptor (beta chain) comes out of a study of Graves' ophthalmopathy and Graves' hyperthyroidism. Study-wide points: Blood also contained most of the expanded thyroid clonotypes above 0.001 frequency.

V was shortened by 5 bases and J by 7 bases, with 28 bases between the two germline ends. CDR1 and CDR2 (germline): SGHRS, YFSETQ. CDR3 length: 17 residues. Amplifying from RNA transcripts, the study obtained TCR beta CDR3 regions. The first round was an RT-PCR with HTBI primers, and the second round was a multiplex PCR. TCRdb reprocessed the multiplex PCR reads via MiXCR and lists one record per CDR3 protein. The sample contains 600,000 to 650,000 distinct CDR3 sequences, 22% of which appear only once. This clonotype was seen ten or more times. Its antigen is unidentified. This chain connects TRBV5-1 to TRBJ2-7, with D possibly matching TRBD1 (7 bases). The source material was peripheral blood. The clonotype was recovered from a woman between 18 and 29 years old with stable Graves' hyperthyroidism. Some clones in this sample may be carry-over from other donors' samples. The CDR3 spells CASSTRAGGQHSVEQYF. DNA of the CDR3: TGCGCCAGCAGTACTCGGGCCGGGGGACAGCACTCTGTGGAGCAGTACTTC.